A selection of T cell receptor beta chains follows, all from one sample in a study of blood T cell repertoires in COVID-19. The method was immunoSEQ multiplex PCR; TCRdb's version includes in-frame clones alone and lacks a portion of them. The sample records 150,000 to 200,000 clones, about four fifths being singletons. Sequencing was carried out using peripheral blood. Every receptor here comes from a man between 65 and 85 years old who had recovered from COVID-19. The CDR3 runs from the conserved cysteine through the conserved F or W. Not every row has a clone size; where given, it reads once, few, many or a size class.

size: -
V: TRBV5-5
J: TRBJ1-5
CDR3: CASSSGQGARSQPQHF

size: -
V: TRBV2
J: TRBJ1-4
CDR3: CASSAQRQGLNEKLFF

size: -
V: TRBV7-9
J: TRBJ1-1
CDR3: CAGTGGDNTEAFF

size: -
V: TRBV5-1
J: TRBJ2-7
CDR3: CASSSGNLAGGSYEQYF

size: -
V: TRBV5-4
J: TRBJ2-1
CDR3: CASSDPVSGGYNEQFF

size: -
V: TRBV18
J: TRBJ2-3
CDR3: CASSPTTGTDTQYF

size: -
V: TRBV28
J: TRBJ2-7
CDR3: CASSPWTDSYEQYF

size: -
V: TRBV6-5
J: TRBJ1-3
CDR3: CASRIGAHSGNTIYF

size: -
V: TRBV2
J: TRBJ2-1
CDR3: CASTGGGAYNEQFF

size: once
V: TRBV7-9
J: TRBJ1-4
CDR3: CASSSGQGREKLFF

size: once
V: TRBV6-5
J: TRBJ1-6
CDR3: CASSSEGSPLHF